A single sample is the source of the 22 T cell receptor beta chains below, sequenced in a study of shared clonotypes between healthy human individuals. Sequencing used immunoSEQ multiplex PCR; TCRdb keeps in-frame clones, though not all of them. The table shows 2 million to 2.5 million clones, with 90% to 97% occurring only once. Input material: naive CD4+ T cells sorted from blood. Subset described: CD45RA+ positively selected. Receptor source: a man aged 18 to 35 in good health.

This chain connects TRBV7-9 to TRBJ1-1; D not resolved. V shed 4 bases and J shed 3 bases, with 12 bases lying between them. Germline V gene data show CDR1 as SEHNR and CDR2 as FQNEAQ (reference sequence). The CDR3 runs 14 residues. CDR3 DNA sequence: TGTGCCAGCAGCTCCCAACGAAGGGACACTGAAGCTTTCTTT. Translation gives CASSSQRRDTEAFF.

V gene TRBV10-3 combines with J gene TRBJ1-6; maybe TRBD1 (5 bases). Germline assignment: CDR1 ENHRY and CDR2 SYGVKD. The CDR3 covers 15 residues. The V end lost 10 bases, the J end lost 9 bases, and 22 bases lay between the germline ends. In DNA form, the CDR3 reads TGTGCCACCCGTAACCCTGAAGGGACGAGTTCACCCCTCCACTTT. This encodes CATRNPEGTSSPLHF.

The gene calls are TRBV5-5 and TRBJ2-2; TRBD2 matches at 14 bases. This CDR3 region has 16 residues. The J segment lost 6 bases and the V segment lost 0 bases, leaving 1 base of the junction unmatched. The germline V gene has CDR1 SGHKS and CDR2 YYEKEE (reference sequence). Written as DNA, the CDR3 is TGTGCCAGCAGCTTGGGACTAGCGGGAGGGCCCGGGGAGCTGTTTTTT. This codes for CASSLGLAGGPGELFF.

To note about this clone: Distinct nucleotide sequences in the sample also encode this CDR3. The CDR3 is CASSSGRNTEAFF. Here the CDR3 DNA reads TGTGCCAGCAGTTCCGGGAGGAACACTGAAGCTTTCTTT. The rearrangement links TRBV28 to TRBJ1-1; D uncertain. Germline V gene sequence: CDR1 MDHEN, CDR2 SYDVKM. V lost 4 bases and J 1 base, leaving 7 bases between the germline ends. CDR3 length: 13 amino acids.

This rearrangement joins TRBV30 to TRBJ1-2, with TRBD1 matching 11 bases. Unmatched junction bases numbered 12, after V lost 4 bases and J lost 5 bases. This CDR3 region has 16 residues. Germline assignment: CDR1 GTSNPN and CDR2 SVGIG (reference sequence). The CDR3 sequence: CAWNLVGQGAGYGYTF. The CDR3, as DNA: TGTGCCTGGAATTTGGTTGGACAGGGGGCAGGATATGGCTACACCTTC.

The chain employs TRBV28 and TRBJ2-2; D remains ambiguous. The germline gives CDR1 MDHEN, CDR2 SYDVKM. Trimming pared 8 bases from V and 4 bases from J, leaving 11 bases between. The CDR3 is 13 amino acids. CDR3 amino acids: CASCLLGTGELFF. CDR3 in DNA: TGTGCCAGCTGCCTCTTAGGCACCGGGGAGCTGTTTTTT.

J is TRBJ2-7 and V is TRBV19; D ambiguous. The ends were cut back, 7 bases at V and 4 bases at J, with 11 bases in the middle. In germline, CDR1 is LNHDA, CDR2 SQIVND (reference sequence). The CDR3 extends over 12 amino acids. CDR3 nucleotides: TGTGCCAGTACCGTCGGACCGTACGAGCAGTACTTC. It is translated as CASTVGPYEQYF.

In the case of this clone: Other DNA sequences of this sample code for an identical CDR3. This sequence joins TRBV6-5 and TRBJ1-5, with D maybe TRBD1 (5 bases). Germline loops: CDR1 MNHEY, CDR2 SVGAGI. The CDR3 sequence is 13 residues long. With 6 bases removed from V and 3 bases from J, the gap between germline ends came to 9 bases. CDR3 in amino acids: CASSRDSNQPQHF. The CDR3 bases are TGTGCCAGCAGCCGGGACTCCAATCAGCCCCAGCATTTT.

The rearrangement joins TRBV5-4 to TRBJ2-7; 8 bases map to TRBD1. J gave up 6 bases and V 2 bases, and 7 bases lay outside the gene matches. This CDR3 is built from 14 residues. Germline CDR1 is SGHNT and CDR2 is YYREEE (reference sequence). CDR3 loop: CASSFDRGSGEQYF. CDR3 nucleotides: TGTGCCAGCAGCTTCGACAGGGGTTCGGGCGAGCAGTACTTC.

This clone is a singleton in its sample. V is TRBV9 and J is TRBJ2-3, with 11 nucleotides matching TRBD2. This CDR3 comprises 18 residues. The V and J ends lost 1 base and 1 base, in that order; junction bases with no gene match: 8. Germline lookup yields CDR1 SGDLS and CDR2 YYNGEE. The CDR3 region has the DNA TGTGCCAGCAGCGTAACTAGCGGGGGCGCCGAACGCACAGATACGCAGTATTTT. It codes for CASSVTSGGAERTDTQYF.

As regards this clone: The same CDR3 is also encoded by other DNA sequences in this sample. The gene calls are TRBV7-2 and TRBJ2-7; 13 positions match TRBD2. This CDR3 spans 16 amino acids. V lost 0 bases, J lost 3 bases, and 2 bases stayed unmatched. CDR1 is SGHTA and CDR2 is FQGNSA in the germline V gene. The CDR3 DNA reads TGTGCCAGCAGCTTAGCCGGGACTAGCGGGAACTACGAGCAGTACTTC. Protein sequence: CASSLAGTSGNYEQYF.

The V gene is TRBV5-4, the J gene TRBJ2-5; 9 bases are a match to TRBD1. This CDR3 has 16 amino acids. V was pared by 5 bases and J by 2 bases, with 10 bases of the junction left unmatched. Germline CDR1 is SGHNT and CDR2 is YYREEE (reference sequence). CDR3 nucleotides: TGTGCCAGCAGTTCCGGGACAGGGCTGGGGCAAGAGACCCAGTACTTC. Its protein is CASSSGTGLGQETQYF.

The chain combines TRBV5-4 with TRBJ2-2; 8 nucleotides line up with TRBD1. The CDR3 totals 16 residues. CDR1 and CDR2 from the germline V gene are SGHNT and YYREEE (reference sequence). Trimming removed 1 base from V and 5 bases from J; junction bases left unmatched: 7. This CDR3 is CASSLPGQGVTGELFF. The CDR3 nucleotides read TGTGCCAGCAGCTTGCCCGGACAGGGCGTGACCGGGGAGCTGTTTTTT.

The chain recombines TRBV28 with TRBJ2-7; 10 nucleotides match TRBD1. This CDR3 contains 13 residues. Looked up from germline, CDR1 is MDHEN and CDR2 is SYDVKM. With V trimmed by 10 bases and J by 2 bases, 5 bases remained unmatched. CDR3 sequence: CAIRDRGTYEQYF. The CDR3 DNA is TGTGCCATCCGGGACAGGGGTACCTACGAGCAGTACTTC.

Comment on this clone: In the same sample, other DNA sequences code for this CDR3. The rearrangement uses TRBV6-5 and TRBJ2-1; 12 bases are a match to TRBD2. The germline CDR1 and CDR2 sequences are MNHEY and SVGAGI. Trimming at V came to 6 bases and at J to 3 bases, leaving 3 bases not matched to a gene. The CDR3 length is 15 residues. For the CDR3, the DNA is TGTGCCAGCAGCAGACTAGCGGGGGTCTACAATGAGCAGTTCTTC. Its protein product is CASSRLAGVYNEQFF.

This chain connects TRBV5-1 to TRBJ1-3, with a weak D call TRBD1 (6 bases). CDR3 length equals 19 residues. Between the trimmed V and J ends, which lost 0 bases and 1 base, there was a span of 20 bases. CDR1 and CDR2 from the germline V gene are SGHRS and YFSETQ. The CDR3 spells CASSLGLGGRGKSGNTIYF. The CDR3 nucleotides are TGCGCCAGCAGCTTGGGTCTTGGCGGCAGGGGAAAATCTGGAAACACCATATATTTT.

This chain connects TRBV2 to TRBJ2-5; D may match TRBD1 or TRBD2 (5 bases each). Trimming took off 7 bases at V and 6 bases at J, with 12 bases between the two ends. Germline V lookup: CDR1 SNHLY, CDR2 FYNNEI. CDR3 size: 12 residues. The DNA for the CDR3 is TGTGCCAGCATCGGGGCCGGGAAGACCCAGTACTTC. Translation gives CASIGAGKTQYF.

The rearrangement joins TRBV4-3 to TRBJ2-2; D is tentatively TRBD1 or TRBD2 (5 bases each). CDR3 length equals 17 residues. V dropped 0 bases and J dropped 4 bases, with 15 bases sitting between them. Looked up from germline, CDR1 is LGHNA and CDR2 is YSLEER. DNA of the CDR3: TGCGCCAGCAGCCAAGATAGCGTGTTGGGGCCCACCGGGGAGCTGTTTTTT. The encoded protein is CASSQDSVLGPTGELFF.

The V and J genes are TRBV5-1 and TRBJ2-3, with 7 nucleotides matching TRBD1. CDR1 is SGHRS, CDR2 YFSETQ, per germline. The junction had 6 bases not matched to a gene; V was cut back by 2 bases and J by 3 bases. The CDR3 totals 15 residues. The CDR3 DNA is TGCGCCAGCAGCTTACCGGGACAGAAAACAGATACGCAGTATTTT. It yields the protein CASSLPGQKTDTQYF.

The chain couples TRBV10-3 to TRBJ1-3; no definite D call. Per the germline V gene, CDR1 is ENHRY and CDR2 is SYGVKD. V lost 10 bases, J lost 4 bases, and 17 bases lay in between. This CDR3 spans 14 amino acids. The CDR3 here is CATSDRRGGNTIYF. In nucleotides, the CDR3 is TGTGCCACCTCGGACCGGCGCGGAGGAAACACCATATATTTT.

V and J are TRBV7-6 and TRBJ1-6; D is uncertain. Germline V gene data show CDR1 as SGHVS and CDR2 as FNYEAQ. The CDR3 runs to 15 residues. The V end lost 0 bases, the J end lost 4 bases, and 7 bases lay between the germline ends. The chain's CDR3 is CASSLANGYNSPLHF. For the CDR3, the DNA is TGTGCCAGCAGCTTAGCCAACGGGTATAATTCACCCCTCCACTTT. Drawing the rest from reference TRBV7-6 and TRBJ1-6, the complete variable domain is GAGVSQSPRYKVTKRGQDVALRCDPISGHVSLYWYRQALGQGPEFLTYFNYEAQQDKSGLPNDRFSAERPEGSISTLTIQRTEQRDSAMYRCASSLANGYNSPLHFGNGTRLTVT.

V and J are TRBV2 and TRBJ2-7; possibly TRBD2 for D (5 bases). Germline V gene lookup returns CDR1 SNHLY and CDR2 FYNNEI. The CDR3 contains 17 residues. V was cut by 6 bases and J by 4 bases, with 25 bases left in between. CDR3 in amino acids: CASSQNTPDFITYEQYF. The CDR3 coding sequence is TGTGCCAGCAGCCAAAATACCCCGGACTTCATAACTTACGAGCAGTACTTC.